A selection of T cell receptor beta chains follows, all from one sample in a study of OX40 agonist ivuxolimab in advanced cancers. Clones were read by immunoSEQ multiplex PCR, and TCRdb kept only the in-frame ones, dropping some. The sample includes around 51,000 clones, about 86% seen only once; the top ten take around 10%. The sequencing here drew on CD4+ or CD8+ T cells sorted from blood, taken in a trial of the OX40 agonist ivuxolimab. The receptors originated from an adult with an advanced solid tumor such as melanoma, head and neck, liver or kidney cancer. The CDR3 runs from the conserved cysteine through the conserved F or W. The order of the fields is V gene, D gene, clone size, J gene, CDR3 protein, CDR3 DNA. A D gene is named only where the DNA matches it firmly. A row's size may be missing; if present it is once, few, many or a size class.

V: TRBV27
D: .
size: once
J: TRBJ2-1
CDR3: CASSWSAYNEQFF
DNA: TGTGCCAGCAGTTGGAGCGCCTACAATGAGCAGTTCTTC

V: TRBV4-3
D: .
size: .
J: TRBJ1-1
CDR3: CASSQDRGTEAFF
DNA: TGCGCCAGCAGCCAAGATAGAGGCACTGAAGCTTTCTTT

V: TRBV9
D: TRBD2
size: .
J: TRBJ2-7
CDR3: CASSVSGASGRDEQYF
DNA: TGTGCCAGCAGCGTTAGCGGGGCTAGCGGGAGGGACGAGCAGTACTTC

V: TRBV7-3
D: TRBD1
size: .
J: TRBJ1-1
CDR3: CASSLGRAGQGDTEAFF
DNA: TGTGCCAGCAGCTTAGGCCGCGCAGGACAGGGGGATACTGAAGCTTTCTTT

V: TRBV5-4
D: TRBD1
size: .
J: TRBJ2-7
CDR3: CASSLGTGGPYEQYF
DNA: TGTGCCAGCAGCTTGGGGACAGGGGGTCCCTACGAGCAGTACTTC

V: TRBV7-2
D: .
size: .
J: TRBJ2-7
CDR3: CASSQTTLSYEQYF
DNA: TGTGCCAGCAGCCAAACGACACTTTCCTACGAGCAGTACTTC

V: TRBV5-4
D: .
size: .
J: TRBJ1-2
CDR3: CASSLDRFYGYTF
DNA: TGTGCCAGCAGCTTGGACAGGTTCTATGGCTACACCTTC

V: TRBV27
D: .
size: .
J: TRBJ1-2
CDR3: CASSLRGGVGYGYTF
DNA: TGTGCCAGCAGTTTACGAGGGGGAGTGGGGTATGGCTACACCTTC

V: TRBV4-2
D: TRBD1
size: few
J: TRBJ1-1
CDR3: CASRGQGERGEAFF
DNA: TGTGCCAGCAGGGGACAGGGGGAACGGGGTGAAGCTTTCTTT

V: TRBV9
D: .
size: once
J: TRBJ2-6
CDR3: CASSVAGHFTGANVLTF
DNA: TGTGCCAGCAGCGTAGCGGGACATTTTACTGGGGCCAACGTCCTGACTTTC

V: TRBV27
D: TRBD2
size: .
J: TRBJ2-5
CDR3: CASSLEPGLADPETQYF
DNA: TGTGCCAGCAGTTTAGAACCGGGACTAGCGGACCCAGAGACCCAGTACTTC

V: TRBV4-2
D: TRBD2
size: .
J: TRBJ2-7
CDR3: CASSQEREGAYEQYF
DNA: TGTGCCAGCAGCCAAGAGCGGGAGGGAGCCTACGAGCAGTACTTC

V: TRBV4-3
D: TRBD2
size: .
J: TRBJ2-3
CDR3: CASSQGLPGTSATDTQYF
DNA: TGCGCCAGCAGCCAAGGGCTACCCGGGACTAGCGCCACAGATACGCAGTATTTT

V: TRBV21-1
D: .
size: .
J: TRBJ1-5
CDR3: CASNQTGGVSNQPQHF
DNA: TGTGCCAGCAACCAGACGGGGGGAGTAAGCAATCAGCCCCAGCATTTT

V: TRBV7-9
D: TRBD1
size: .
J: TRBJ2-1
CDR3: CASSRGQGKLNEQFF
DNA: TGTGCCAGCAGCCGTGGACAGGGAAAACTCAATGAGCAGTTCTTC

V: TRBV9
D: .
size: .
J: TRBJ2-7
CDR3: CASSVTGVDEQYF
DNA: TGTGCCAGCAGCGTGACGGGAGTGGACGAGCAGTACTTC

V: TRBV9
D: .
size: many
J: TRBJ2-1
CDR3: CASSRPSRVEQFF
DNA: TGTGCCAGCAGCCGCCCGAGCCGGGTTGAGCAGTTCTTC

V: TRBV19
D: TRBD2
size: .
J: TRBJ2-7
CDR3: CASGISGSVYEQYF
DNA: TGTGCCAGTGGAATTAGCGGGAGTGTTTACGAGCAGTACTTC

V: TRBV27
D: .
size: .
J: TRBJ2-7
CDR3: CASSLRGFDEQYF
DNA: TGTGCCAGCAGTTTAAGGGGATTCGACGAGCAGTACTTC

V: TRBV6-5
D: .
size: once
J: TRBJ2-5
CDR3: CASSYGVRAQETQYF
DNA: TGTGCCAGCAGTTACGGGGTGAGGGCCCAAGAGACCCAGTACTTC

V: TRBV9
D: .
size: .
J: TRBJ2-7
CDR3: CASSPATGYEQYF
DNA: TGTGCCAGCAGCCCGGCGACAGGCTACGAGCAGTACTTC

V: TRBV14
D: TRBD1
size: .
J: TRBJ1-2
CDR3: CASSQGDRGWYGYTF
DNA: TGTGCCAGCAGCCAAGGGGACAGGGGTTGGTATGGCTACACCTTC

V: TRBV9
D: .
size: .
J: TRBJ1-2
CDR3: CASSASGTVYGYTF
DNA: TGTGCCAGCAGCGCATCCGGGACGGTCTATGGCTACACCTTC